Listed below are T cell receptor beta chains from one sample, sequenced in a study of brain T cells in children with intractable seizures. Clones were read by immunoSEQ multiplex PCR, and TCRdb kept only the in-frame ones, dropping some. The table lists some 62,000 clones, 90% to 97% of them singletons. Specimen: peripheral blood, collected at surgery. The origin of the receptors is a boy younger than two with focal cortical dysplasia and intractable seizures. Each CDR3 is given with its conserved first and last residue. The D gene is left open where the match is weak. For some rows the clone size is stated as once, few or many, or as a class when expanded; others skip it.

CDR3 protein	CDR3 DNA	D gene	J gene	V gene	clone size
CASGRNGVNEQFF	TGTGCCAGCGGTCGAAACGGGGTCAATGAGCAGTTCTTC	-	TRBJ2-1	TRBV7-2	-
CASSTTLTGSEAFF	TGCGCCAGCAGCACCACCCTGACAGGGTCTGAAGCTTTCTTT	TRBD1	TRBJ1-1	TRBV5-1	few
CASSLEPGLAGGLFGTQYF	TGTGCCAGCAGCTTGGAACCCGGACTAGCGGGGGGATTGTTCGGGACCCAGTACTTC	TRBD2	TRBJ2-5	TRBV5-4	-
CASTQGDRGYEQYF	TGTGCCAGCACCCAAGGAGACAGAGGCTACGAGCAGTACTTC	-	TRBJ2-7	TRBV25-1	-
CASSWGGSPLHF	TGTGCCAGTAGTTGGGGAGGGTCACCCCTCCACTTT	-	TRBJ1-6	TRBV19	-
CASSHIHLGEVPNTGELFF	TGTGCCAGCAGCCACATACATCTTGGGGAGGTGCCGAACACCGGGGAGCTGTTTTTT	-	TRBJ2-2	TRBV4-2	-
CATSKNGRAFF	TGTGCCACCAGTAAGAACGGACGGGCTTTCTTT	-	TRBJ1-1	TRBV24-1	-
CASSASGASSYNSPLHF	TGTGCCAGCAGTGCTTCCGGGGCCAGCTCCTATAATTCACCCCTCCACTTT	-	TRBJ1-6	TRBV6-1	-
CASSRQGASAGELFF	TGTGCCAGCAGCCGACAAGGGGCATCCGCCGGGGAGCTGTTTTTT	-	TRBJ2-2	TRBV6-5	-
CASSLGTAPNYGYTF	TGTGCCAGCAGTCTCGGGACAGCCCCTAACTATGGCTACACCTTC	TRBD1	TRBJ1-2	TRBV6-5	once
CASSQGVVAGLVEQFF	TGTGCCAGCTCACAGGGGGTCGTAGCGGGATTGGTTGAGCAGTTCTTC	-	TRBJ2-1	TRBV7-9	-
CASSLAGELFF	TGTGCCAGCAGTTTAGCCGGGGAGCTGTTTTTT	-	TRBJ2-2	TRBV28	-
CASRSSLGSTDTQYF	TGTGCCAGCAGGAGCAGCCTAGGCAGCACAGATACGCAGTATTTT	-	TRBJ2-3	TRBV27	-
CARLPSVGRLGYGYTF	TGTGCCAGACTGCCATCCGTTGGCCGTCTTGGCTATGGCTACACCTTC	-	TRBJ1-2	TRBV11-3	-
CASSLPTSGGNEQFF	TGTGCCAGCAGCTTACCGACTAGCGGGGGAAATGAGCAGTTCTTC	TRBD2	TRBJ2-1	TRBV7-9	once
CASSLWGFGNQPQHF	TGTGCCAGCAGCTTATGGGGGTTCGGCAATCAGCCCCAGCATTTT	-	TRBJ1-5	TRBV7-2	-
CASGFRLGEGDSPLHF	TGTGCTAGTGGTTTCAGACTGGGAGAGGGGGATTCACCCCTCCACTTT	-	TRBJ1-6	TRBV12-5	-
CASSWLGDNEQFF	TGTGCCAGCAGTTGGTTGGGGGACAATGAGCAGTTCTTC	-	TRBJ2-1	TRBV27	-
CASSVEGDTQYF	TGTGCCAGCAGCGTAGAAGGAGATACGCAGTATTTT	-	TRBJ2-3	TRBV9	-
CATSAQGSYNEQFF	TGTGCCACCAGCGCACAGGGCTCTTACAATGAGCAGTTCTTC	-	TRBJ2-1	TRBV15	-
CASSQVSSGLLGEQYF	TGTGCCAGCAGCCAAGTGTCTAGCGGACTCCTTGGCGAGCAGTACTTC	TRBD2	TRBJ2-7	TRBV3-1/TRBV3-2	-
CSVEPRTGSGNTIYF	TGCAGCGTTGAGCCCCGGACAGGTTCTGGAAACACCATATATTTT	TRBD1	TRBJ1-3	TRBV29-1	once
CASTLEGSEPQHF	TGTGCCAGCACCTTGGAGGGAAGTGAGCCCCAGCATTTT	-	TRBJ1-5	TRBV28	-
CSASMEYEQYF	TGCAGTGCCTCCATGGAATACGAGCAGTACTTC	-	TRBJ2-7	TRBV20-1	-
CASSLRAGEETQYF	TGTGCCAGCAGCTTAAGAGCGGGAGAAGAGACCCAGTACTTC	TRBD2	TRBJ2-5	TRBV7-9	-
CASSQDSGASTDTQYF	TGCGCCAGCAGCCAAGATAGTGGGGCAAGCACAGATACGCAGTATTTT	-	TRBJ2-3	TRBV4-3	once
CAGRLAGGAYEQYF	TGTGCCGGCAGATTAGCGGGAGGGGCCTACGAGCAGTACTTC	TRBD2	TRBJ2-7	TRBV7-2	-
CASSQHYGYTF	TGTGCCAGCAGCCAACACTATGGCTACACCTTC	-	TRBJ1-2	TRBV3-1/TRBV3-2	-
CASSIGSSGSYEQYF	TGTGCCAGTAGTATTGGCTCTAGCGGGAGTTACGAGCAGTACTTC	TRBD2	TRBJ2-7	TRBV19	-
CASSYRDGEKLFF	TGTGCCAGCAGTTACAGGGACGGTGAAAAACTGTTTTTT	-	TRBJ1-4	TRBV6-5	-
CASSHGQGGNEQFF	TGTGCCAGCAGCCATGGACAGGGGGGAAATGAGCAGTTCTTC	TRBD1	TRBJ2-1	TRBV14	-
CASGRGYLDEQYF	TGTGCCTCCGGGAGGGGGTATTTGGACGAGCAGTACTTC	TRBD2	TRBJ2-7	TRBV27	once
CASSEALAGVGEQYF	TGTGCCAGCAGTGAAGCTCTAGCGGGAGTCGGGGAGCAGTACTTC	TRBD2	TRBJ2-7	TRBV2	-
CATSSEYRQGRQPQHF	TGTGCCACCAGCAGCGAATACCGACAGGGCCGGCAGCCCCAGCATTTT	TRBD1	TRBJ1-5	TRBV15	-
CASSFPGAAYEQYF	TGTGCCAGCAGCTTTCCGGGAGCGGCCTACGAGCAGTACTTC	-	TRBJ2-7	TRBV5-4	-
CASGLGFYNEQFF	TGTGCTAGTGGTTTGGGTTTCTACAATGAGCAGTTCTTC	-	TRBJ2-1	TRBV12-5	-
CASSFPGEIYGYTF	TGCGCCAGCAGCTTTCCCGGGGAGATCTATGGCTACACCTTC	-	TRBJ1-2	TRBV5-1	once
CASSQEGWQTQYF	TGCGCCAGCAGCCAAGAGGGGTGGCAGACCCAGTACTTC	-	TRBJ2-5	TRBV4-1	-
CSANLAGVTDTQYF	TGCAGCGCTAACCTAGCGGGAGTAACAGATACGCAGTATTTT	TRBD2	TRBJ2-3	TRBV29-1	once
CSASEQETQYF	TGCAGTGCTTCGGAGCAAGAGACCCAGTACTTC	-	TRBJ2-5	TRBV20-1	-
CASSLSVRTDTQYF	TGCGCCAGCAGCTTGAGCGTCCGCACAGATACGCAGTATTTT	-	TRBJ2-3	TRBV5-1	-
CASSDMTASSYNSPLHF	TGCGCCAGCAGCGACATGACAGCGAGCTCCTATAATTCACCCCTCCACTTT	-	TRBJ1-6	TRBV10-2	-
CASSPLVSSGNTIYF	TGTGCCAGCAGCCCCTTGGTTAGCTCTGGAAACACCATATATTTT	-	TRBJ1-3	TRBV7-6	-
CASSYLQGLNYGYTF	TGTGCCAGCAGCTATTTACAGGGGCTCAACTATGGCTACACCTTC	TRBD1	TRBJ1-2	TRBV19	-
CASSFSGRANEQFF	TGTGCCAGCAGCTTTAGCGGGAGGGCCAATGAGCAGTTCTTC	TRBD2	TRBJ2-1	TRBV7-6	-
CASSNSGQSVGVGTQYF	TGTGCCAGCAGCAATTCGGGACAGTCTGTTGGGGTTGGGACCCAGTACTTC	TRBD1	TRBJ2-5	TRBV2	-